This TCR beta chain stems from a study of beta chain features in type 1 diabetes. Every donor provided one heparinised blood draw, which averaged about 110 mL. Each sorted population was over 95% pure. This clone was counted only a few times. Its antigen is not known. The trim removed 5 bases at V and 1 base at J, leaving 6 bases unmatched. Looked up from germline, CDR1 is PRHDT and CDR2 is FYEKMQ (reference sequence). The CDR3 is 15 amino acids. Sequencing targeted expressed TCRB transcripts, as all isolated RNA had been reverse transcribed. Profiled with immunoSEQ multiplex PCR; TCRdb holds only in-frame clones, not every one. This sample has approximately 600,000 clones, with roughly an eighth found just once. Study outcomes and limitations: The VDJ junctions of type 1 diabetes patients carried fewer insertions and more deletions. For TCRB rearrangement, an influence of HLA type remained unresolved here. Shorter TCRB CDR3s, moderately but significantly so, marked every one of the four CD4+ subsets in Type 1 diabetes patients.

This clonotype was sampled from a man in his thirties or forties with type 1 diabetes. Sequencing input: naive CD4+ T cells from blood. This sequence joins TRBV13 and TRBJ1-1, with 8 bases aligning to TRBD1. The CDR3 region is CASSVRGQENTEAFF. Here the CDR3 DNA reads TGTGCCAGCAGCGTCCGGGGACAGGAGAACACTGAAGCTTTCTTT.